This T cell receptor beta chain is from a study of shared clonotypes between healthy human individuals. Regarding the study as a whole: What limited the represented genetic and exposure-history diversity was the small number of donors. Among non-shared clonotypes, generation probabilities were lower than among those shared by all four donors.

At the deep level, the assay was run. Produced via immunoSEQ multiplex PCR; TCRdb's table is partial and in-frame only. This sample has 560,000 or so clones, with around 96% found just once. This CDR3 is 16 amino acids long. V was pared by 2 bases and J by 7 bases, with 18 bases between. Per the germline V gene, CDR1 is MGHRA and CDR2 is YSYEKL. The naive CD8 fraction comprised CD45RO-negative cells positively selected for CCR7 and excluded terminally differentiated effector memory CD45RA+ cells. All of the donors resided in Nashville, Tennessee, and each was a Caucasian adult. In the case of this clone: Its antigen remains unidentified.

This receptor was taken from a woman aged 25 to 45 in good health. The rearrangement links TRBV4-1 to TRBJ2-1; weak D call: TRBD1 (5 bases). The specimen sequenced was naive CD8+ T cells sorted from blood. The CDR3, as DNA: TGCGCCAGCAGCCAAAGGGGTTTGCCAATCGGGAATGAGCAGTTCTTC. As protein: CASSQRGLPIGNEQFF.